Given below is one TCR beta chain in context. Its matching antigen is unknown. Likely unrecorded immune exposures existed in these nominally healthy donors. The PCR made use of 60 Vbeta and 13 Jbeta primers. Libraries were prepared by immunoSEQ multiplex PCR; TCRdb keeps only in-frame clonotypes and omits some of them. The sample lists 150,000 to 200,000 clones, approximately 73% seen once, with approximately 1.5% in the top ten. The source of the sample is a study of cytomegalovirus exposure and HLA in healthy donors. The study's findings and limits: The productive fraction for most TCR beta V segments was about 90% or about 30% in an earlier analysis.

There are 15 residues in the CDR3. J lost 7 bases, V lost 4 bases, and 11 bases had no gene match. Per the germline V gene, CDR1 is MDHEN and CDR2 is SYDVKM. This TCR derives from a man aged 45-65 years in good health and CMV-seronegative. The sequenced sample was PBMCs. The V and J genes are TRBV28 and TRBJ2-7, with 9 bases that match TRBD2. For the CDR3, the DNA is TGTGCCAGCAGTTCTTTAGCGGGGGCTTTTGGGGAGCAGTACTTC. This translates into CASSSLAGAFGEQYF.